The table lists the clone carrying this TCR beta chain with many counts. The CDR3 consists of 13 residues. V lost 4 bases to trimming and J lost 4 bases; unmatched junction nucleotides: 1. The germline V gene has CDR1 MDHEN and CDR2 SYDVKM. This sample stems from a study of neurological immune-mediated disorders. 5'RACE with 10-nucleotide random UMIs produced the cDNA. TCRdb passed the 5' RACE reads through MiXCR, listing each CDR3 protein once. Of tens of thousands of distinct CDR3 sequences in the sample, approximately 12% are singletons; the top ten hold around 11%. From 2 million PBMCs stored at -80 C, the unsorted libraries were generated.

The receptor was derived from an older woman with HTLV-1-associated myelopathy (HAM/TSP). The V gene is TRBV28, the J gene TRBJ2-5; TRBD1 matches at 9 bases. Sample: PBMCs. CDR3 loop: CASSWTGVETQYF. The DNA of the CDR3 is TGTGCCAGCAGTTGGACAGGGGTAGAGACCCAGTACTTC.